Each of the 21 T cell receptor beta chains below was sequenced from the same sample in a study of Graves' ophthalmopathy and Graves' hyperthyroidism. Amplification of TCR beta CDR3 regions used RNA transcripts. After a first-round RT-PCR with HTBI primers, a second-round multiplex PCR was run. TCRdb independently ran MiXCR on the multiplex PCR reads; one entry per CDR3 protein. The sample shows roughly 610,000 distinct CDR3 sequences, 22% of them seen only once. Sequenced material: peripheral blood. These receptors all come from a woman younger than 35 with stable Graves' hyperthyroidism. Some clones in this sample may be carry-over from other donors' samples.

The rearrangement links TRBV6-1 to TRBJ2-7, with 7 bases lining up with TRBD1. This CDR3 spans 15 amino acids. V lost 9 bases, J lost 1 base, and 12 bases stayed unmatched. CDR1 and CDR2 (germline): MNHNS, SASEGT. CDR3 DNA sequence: TGTGCCAGTAGACCGAAGGGACAGCCGTCCTACGAGCAGTACTTC. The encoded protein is CASRPKGQPSYEQYF.

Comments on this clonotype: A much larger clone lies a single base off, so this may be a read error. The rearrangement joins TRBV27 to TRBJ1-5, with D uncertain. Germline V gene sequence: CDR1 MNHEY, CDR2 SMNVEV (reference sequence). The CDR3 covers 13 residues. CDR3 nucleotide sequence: TGTGCCAGCAGGCGTACTTGGAATCAGCCCCAGCGTTTT. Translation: CASRRTWNQPQRF.

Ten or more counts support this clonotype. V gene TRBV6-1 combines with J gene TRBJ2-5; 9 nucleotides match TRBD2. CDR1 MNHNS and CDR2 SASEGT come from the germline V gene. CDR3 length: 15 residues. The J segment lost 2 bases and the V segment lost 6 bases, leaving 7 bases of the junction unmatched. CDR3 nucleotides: TGTGCCAGCAGCTCCCACACTAGCGGGCAAGAGACCCAGTACTTC. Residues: CASSSHTSGQETQYF.

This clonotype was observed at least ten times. CDR3 in DNA: TGTGCCAGCAGTTTATATCTCCATACTACCCAAGAGACCCAGTACTTC. Translating gives CASSLYLHTTQETQYF. The chain is built from TRBV12-3 or TRBV12-4 and TRBJ2-5; D ambiguous. V was shortened by 2 bases and J by 1 base, with 14 bases between the two germline ends. The CDR3 has 16 amino acids.

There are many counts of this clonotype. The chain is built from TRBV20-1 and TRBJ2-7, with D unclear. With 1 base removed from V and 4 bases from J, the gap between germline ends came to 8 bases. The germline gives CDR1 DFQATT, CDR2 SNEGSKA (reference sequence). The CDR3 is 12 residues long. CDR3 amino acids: CSARAALYEQYF. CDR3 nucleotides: TGCAGTGCTAGAGCAGCTTTATACGAGCAGTACTTC.

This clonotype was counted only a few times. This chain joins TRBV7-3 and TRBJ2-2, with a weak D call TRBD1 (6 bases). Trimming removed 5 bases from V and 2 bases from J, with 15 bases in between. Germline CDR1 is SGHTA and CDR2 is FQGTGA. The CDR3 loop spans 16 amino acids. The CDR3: CASSNQGGGNTGELFF. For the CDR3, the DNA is TGTGCCAGCAGCAACCAAGGGGGTGGAAACACCGGGGAGCTGTTTTTT.

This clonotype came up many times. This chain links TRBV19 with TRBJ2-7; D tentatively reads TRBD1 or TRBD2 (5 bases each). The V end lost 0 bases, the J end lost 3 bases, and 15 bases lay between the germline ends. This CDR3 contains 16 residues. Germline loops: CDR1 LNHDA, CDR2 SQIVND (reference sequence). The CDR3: CASSIDSGTASYEQYF. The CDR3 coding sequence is TGTGCCAGTAGTATAGATTCGGGGACGGCAAGCTACGAGCAGTACTTC.

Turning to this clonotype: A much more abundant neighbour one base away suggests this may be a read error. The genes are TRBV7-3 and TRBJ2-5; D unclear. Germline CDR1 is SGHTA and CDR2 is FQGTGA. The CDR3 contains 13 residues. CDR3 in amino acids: CASSFDGSETQDF. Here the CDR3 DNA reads TGTGCCAGCAGCTTCGACGGTTCAGAGACCCAGGACTTC.

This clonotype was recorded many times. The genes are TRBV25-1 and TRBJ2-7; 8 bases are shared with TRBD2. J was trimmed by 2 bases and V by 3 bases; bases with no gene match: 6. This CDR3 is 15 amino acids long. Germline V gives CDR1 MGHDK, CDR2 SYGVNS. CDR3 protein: CASSDFGTSPYEQYF. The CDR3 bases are TGTGCCAGCAGTGATTTCGGGACTAGTCCCTACGAGCAGTACTTC.

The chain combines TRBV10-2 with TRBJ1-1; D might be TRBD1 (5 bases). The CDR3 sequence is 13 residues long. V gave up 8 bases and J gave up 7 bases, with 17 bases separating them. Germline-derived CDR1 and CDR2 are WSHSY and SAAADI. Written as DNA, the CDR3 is TGCGCCAGCCACGGGACGGAGAGAAATGAAGCTTTCTTT. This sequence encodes CASHGTERNEAFF.

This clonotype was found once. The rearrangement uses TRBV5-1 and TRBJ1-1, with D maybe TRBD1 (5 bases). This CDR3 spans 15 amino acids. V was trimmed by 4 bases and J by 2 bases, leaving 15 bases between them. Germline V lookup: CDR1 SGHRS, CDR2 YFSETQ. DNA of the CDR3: TGCGCCAGCAGCAGGACGGGACCTCTAAACACTGAAGCTTTCTTT. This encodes CASSRTGPLNTEAFF.

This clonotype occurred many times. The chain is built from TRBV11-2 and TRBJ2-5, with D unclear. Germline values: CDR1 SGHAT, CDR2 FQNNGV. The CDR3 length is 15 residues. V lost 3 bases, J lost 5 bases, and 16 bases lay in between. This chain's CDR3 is CASSFAASAGETQYF. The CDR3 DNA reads TGTGCCAGCAGCTTCGCCGCAAGTGCTGGGGAGACCCAGTACTTC.

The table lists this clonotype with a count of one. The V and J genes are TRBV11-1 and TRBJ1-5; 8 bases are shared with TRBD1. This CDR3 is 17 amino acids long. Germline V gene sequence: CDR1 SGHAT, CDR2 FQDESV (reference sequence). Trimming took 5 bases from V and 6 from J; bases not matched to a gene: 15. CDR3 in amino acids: CASSPGVGQGRSQPQHF. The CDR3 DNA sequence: TGTGCCAGCAGCCCCGGTGTAGGACAGGGAAGGAGTCAGCCCCAGCATTTT.

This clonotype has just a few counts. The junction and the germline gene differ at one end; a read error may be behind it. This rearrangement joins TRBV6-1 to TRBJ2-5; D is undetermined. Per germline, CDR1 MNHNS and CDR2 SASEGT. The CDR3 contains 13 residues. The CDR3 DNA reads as TGTGTCAGCAGCCACTATCTCCGGGAGACCCAGTACTTC. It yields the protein CVSSHYLRETQYF.

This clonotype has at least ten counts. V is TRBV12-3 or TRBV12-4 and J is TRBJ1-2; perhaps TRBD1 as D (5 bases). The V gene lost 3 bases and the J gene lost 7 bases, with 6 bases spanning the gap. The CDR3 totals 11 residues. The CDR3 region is CASSFGGGYTF. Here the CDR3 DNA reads TGTGCCAGCAGTTTTGGGGGTGGCTACACCTTC.

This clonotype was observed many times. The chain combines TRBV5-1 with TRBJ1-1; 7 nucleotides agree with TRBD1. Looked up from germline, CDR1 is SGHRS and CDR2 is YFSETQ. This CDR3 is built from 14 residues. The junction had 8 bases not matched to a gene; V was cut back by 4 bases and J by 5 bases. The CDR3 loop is CASSVDRVGTEAFF. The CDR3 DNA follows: TGCGCCAGCAGCGTCGACAGGGTTGGAACTGAAGCTTTCTTT.

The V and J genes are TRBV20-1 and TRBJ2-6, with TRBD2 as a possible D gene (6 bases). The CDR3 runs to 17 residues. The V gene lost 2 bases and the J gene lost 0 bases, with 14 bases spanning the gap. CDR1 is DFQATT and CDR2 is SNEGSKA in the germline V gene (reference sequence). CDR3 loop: CSARMPGLSSGANVLTF. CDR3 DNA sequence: TGCAGTGCTAGAATGCCGGGACTCAGCTCTGGGGCCAACGTCCTGACTTTC.

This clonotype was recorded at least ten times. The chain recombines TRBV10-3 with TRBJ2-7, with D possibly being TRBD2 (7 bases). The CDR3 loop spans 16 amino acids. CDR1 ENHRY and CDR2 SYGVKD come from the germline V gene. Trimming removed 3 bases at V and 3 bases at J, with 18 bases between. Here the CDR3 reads CAISDGVGGGNYEQYF. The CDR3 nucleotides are TGTGCCATCAGTGATGGCGTGGGCGGGGGCAACTACGAGCAGTACTTC.

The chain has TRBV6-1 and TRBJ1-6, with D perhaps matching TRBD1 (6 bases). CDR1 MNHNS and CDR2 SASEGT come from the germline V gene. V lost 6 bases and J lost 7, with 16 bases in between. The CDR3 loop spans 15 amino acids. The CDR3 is CASRRGGAGNSPLHF. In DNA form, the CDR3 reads TGTGCCAGCAGAAGGGGGGGGGCTGGGAATTCACCCCTCCACTTT.

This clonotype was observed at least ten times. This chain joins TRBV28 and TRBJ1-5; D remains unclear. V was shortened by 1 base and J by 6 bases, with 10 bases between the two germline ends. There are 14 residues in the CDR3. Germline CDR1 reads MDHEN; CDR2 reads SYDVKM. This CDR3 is CASSLFRGTQPQHF. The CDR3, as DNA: TGTGCCAGCAGTTTATTCCGGGGTACTCAGCCCCAGCATTTT.

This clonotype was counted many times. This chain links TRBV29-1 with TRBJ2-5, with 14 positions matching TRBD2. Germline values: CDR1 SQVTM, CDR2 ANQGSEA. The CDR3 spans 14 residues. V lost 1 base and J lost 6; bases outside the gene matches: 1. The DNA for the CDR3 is TGCAGCGTTGAAGGACTAGCGGGGGGGAAGACCCAGTACTTC. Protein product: CSVEGLAGGKTQYF.